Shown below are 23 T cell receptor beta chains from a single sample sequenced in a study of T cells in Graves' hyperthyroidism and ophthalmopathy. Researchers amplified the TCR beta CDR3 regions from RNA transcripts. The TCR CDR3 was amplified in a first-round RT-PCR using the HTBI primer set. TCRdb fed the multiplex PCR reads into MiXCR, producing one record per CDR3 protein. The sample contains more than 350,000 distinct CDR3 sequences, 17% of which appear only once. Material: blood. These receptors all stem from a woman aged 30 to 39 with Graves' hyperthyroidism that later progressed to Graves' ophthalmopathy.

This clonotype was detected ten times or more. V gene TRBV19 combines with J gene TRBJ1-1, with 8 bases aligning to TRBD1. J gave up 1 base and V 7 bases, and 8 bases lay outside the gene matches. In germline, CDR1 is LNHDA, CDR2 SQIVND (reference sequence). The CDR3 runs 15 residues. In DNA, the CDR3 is TGTGCCAGTAACTCCAGGACAGGGAGGAACACTGAAGCTTTCTTT. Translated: CASNSRTGRNTEAFF.

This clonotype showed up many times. The CDR3 DNA reads as TGTGCCAGCAGCTTAGCGCGGGTCCAGGGGCAGGAGCAGTACTTC. Its protein product is CASSLARVQGQEQYF. This sequence joins TRBV7-2 and TRBJ2-7; maybe TRBD1 (6 bases). The length of the CDR3 is 15 residues. Germline V lookup: CDR1 SGHTA, CDR2 FQGNSA. V dropped 0 bases and J dropped 7 bases, with 16 bases sitting between them.

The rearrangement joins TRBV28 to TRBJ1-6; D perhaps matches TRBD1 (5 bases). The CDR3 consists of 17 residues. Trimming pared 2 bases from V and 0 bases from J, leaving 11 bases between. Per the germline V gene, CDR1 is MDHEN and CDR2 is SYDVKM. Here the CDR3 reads CASSLTQDSSYNSPLHF. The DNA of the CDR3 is TGTGCCAGCAGTTTAACCCAAGACAGCTCCTATAATTCACCCCTCCACTTT.

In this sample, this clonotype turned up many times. This CDR3 is CASSPAEGREAFF. Here the CDR3 DNA reads TGTGCCAGCTCACCGGCGGAGGGGCGCGAAGCTTTCTTT. The V and J genes are TRBV18 and TRBJ1-1; D possibly corresponds to TRBD1 (5 bases). Trimming took off 3 bases at V and 8 bases at J, with 13 bases between the two ends. The CDR3 spans 13 residues. The V gene's germline CDR1 is KGHSH and CDR2 LQKENI.

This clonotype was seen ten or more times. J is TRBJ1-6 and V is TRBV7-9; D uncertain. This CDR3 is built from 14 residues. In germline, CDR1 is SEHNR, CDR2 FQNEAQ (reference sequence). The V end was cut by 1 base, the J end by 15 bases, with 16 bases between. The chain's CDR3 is CASSLDVGLPLLHF. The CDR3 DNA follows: TGTGCCAGCAGCTTAGATGTCGGGCTCCCGCTCCTCCACTTT. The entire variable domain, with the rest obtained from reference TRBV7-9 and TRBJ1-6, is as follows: DTGVSQNPRHKITKRGQNVTFRCDPISEHNRLYWYRQTLGQGPEFLTYFQNEAQLEKSRLLSDRFSAERPKGSFSTLEIQRTEQGDSAMYLCASSLDVGLPLLHFGNGTRLTVT.

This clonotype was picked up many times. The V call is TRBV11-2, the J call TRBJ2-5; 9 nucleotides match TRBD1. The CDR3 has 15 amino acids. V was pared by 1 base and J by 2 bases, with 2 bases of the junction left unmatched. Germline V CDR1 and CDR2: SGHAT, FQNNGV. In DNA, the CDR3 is TGTGCCAGCAGCTTAGGGGACAGGGATCAAGAGACCCAGTACTTC. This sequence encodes CASSLGDRDQETQYF.

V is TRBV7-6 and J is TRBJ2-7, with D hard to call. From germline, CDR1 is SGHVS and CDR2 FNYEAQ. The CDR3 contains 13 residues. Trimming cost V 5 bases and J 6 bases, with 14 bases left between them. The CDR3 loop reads CASSHTPTGEQYF. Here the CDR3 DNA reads TGTGCCAGCAGCCACACCCCTACGGGCGAGCAGTACTTC. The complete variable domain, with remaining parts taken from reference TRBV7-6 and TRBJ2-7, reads GAGVSQSPRYKVTKRGQDVALRCDPISGHVSLYWYRQALGQGPEFLTYFNYEAQQDKSGLPNDRFSAERPEGSISTLTIQRTEQRDSAMYRCASSHTPTGEQYFGPGTRLTVT.

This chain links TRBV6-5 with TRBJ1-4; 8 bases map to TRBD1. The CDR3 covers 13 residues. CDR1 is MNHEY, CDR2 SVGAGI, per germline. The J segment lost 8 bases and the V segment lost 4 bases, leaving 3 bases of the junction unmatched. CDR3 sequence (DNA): TGTGCCAGCAGTTGGACAGGGAACGAAAAACTGTTTTTT. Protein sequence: CASSWTGNEKLFF.

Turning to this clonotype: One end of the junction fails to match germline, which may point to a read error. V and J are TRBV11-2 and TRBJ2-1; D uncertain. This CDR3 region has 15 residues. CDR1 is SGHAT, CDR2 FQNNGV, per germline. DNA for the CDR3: TGCGCCAGCAGCCCGGAGCGTTTCTCCTACAATGAGCAGTTCTTC. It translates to CASSPERFSYNEQFF. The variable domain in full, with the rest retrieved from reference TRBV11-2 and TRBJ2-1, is EAGVAQSPRYKIIEKRQSVAFWCNPISGHATLYWYQQILGQGPKLLIQFQNNGVVDDSQLPKDRFSAERLKGVDSTLKIQPAKLEDSAVYLCASSPERFSYNEQFFGPGTRLTVL.

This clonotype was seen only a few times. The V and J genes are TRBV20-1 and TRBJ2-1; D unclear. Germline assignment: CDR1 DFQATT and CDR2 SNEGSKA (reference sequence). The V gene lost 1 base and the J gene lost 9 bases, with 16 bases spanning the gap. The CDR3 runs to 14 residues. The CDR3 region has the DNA TGCAGTGCTAGAGTTGGGTTAGATAGGATTGAGCAGTTCTTC. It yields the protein CSARVGLDRIEQFF.

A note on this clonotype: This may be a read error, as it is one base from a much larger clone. The CDR3 DNA sequence: TGTGCCAGCAGTTACAGGACAGGGAACACCGGGGAGCTGTTTTTT. This codes for CASSYRTGNTGELFF. This chain uses TRBV6-9 with TRBJ2-2, with 7 nucleotides matching TRBD1. Germline CDR1 reads MNHGY; CDR2 reads SVAAGI. V trimming: 3 bases; J trimming: 1 base; junction bases outside the gene matches: 2. This CDR3 contains 15 residues.

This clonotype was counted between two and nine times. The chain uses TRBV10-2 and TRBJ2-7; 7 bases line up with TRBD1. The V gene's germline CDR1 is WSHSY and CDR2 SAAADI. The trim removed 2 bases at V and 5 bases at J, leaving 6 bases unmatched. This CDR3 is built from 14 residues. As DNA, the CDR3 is TGCGCCAGCAGTGAGCCCGACAGGGTCCACGAGCAGTACTTC. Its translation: CASSEPDRVHEQYF.

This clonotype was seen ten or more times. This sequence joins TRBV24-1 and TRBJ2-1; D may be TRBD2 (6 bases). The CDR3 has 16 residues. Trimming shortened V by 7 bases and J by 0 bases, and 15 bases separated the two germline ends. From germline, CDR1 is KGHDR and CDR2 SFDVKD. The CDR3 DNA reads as TGTGCCACCAGGGTTCTAGCGCCGAGCTCCTACAATGAGCAGTTCTTC. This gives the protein CATRVLAPSSYNEQFF.

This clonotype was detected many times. The CDR3 spells CAISDRTGGDEQYF. CDR3 nucleotides: TGTGCCATCAGTGACAGGACAGGGGGCGACGAGCAGTACTTC. V and J are TRBV10-3 and TRBJ2-7; 11 positions match TRBD1. The J segment lost 5 bases and the V segment lost 3 bases, leaving 3 bases of the junction unmatched. The CDR3 length is 14 residues. Germline-derived CDR1 and CDR2 are ENHRY and SYGVKD.

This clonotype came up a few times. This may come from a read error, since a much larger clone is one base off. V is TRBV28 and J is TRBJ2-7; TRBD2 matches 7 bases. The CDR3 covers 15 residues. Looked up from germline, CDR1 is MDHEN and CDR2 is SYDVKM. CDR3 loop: CTSINSGGTYVEQYF. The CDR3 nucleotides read TGTACCAGCATTAACTCCGGGGGGACGTACGTCGAGCAGTACTTC.

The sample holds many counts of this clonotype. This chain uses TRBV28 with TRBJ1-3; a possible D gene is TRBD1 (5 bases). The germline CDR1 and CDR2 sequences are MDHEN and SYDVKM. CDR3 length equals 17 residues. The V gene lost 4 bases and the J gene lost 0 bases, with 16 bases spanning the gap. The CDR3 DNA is TGTGCCAGCAGTTCAACGGCACTACAGGTCTCTGGAAACACCATATATTTT. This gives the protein CASSSTALQVSGNTIYF. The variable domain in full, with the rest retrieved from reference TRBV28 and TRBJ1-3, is DVKVTQSSRYLVKRTGEKVFLECVQDMDHENMFWYRQDPGLGLRLIYFSYDVKMKEKGDIPEGYSVSREKKERFSLILESASTNQTSMYLCASSSTALQVSGNTIYFGEGSWLTVV.

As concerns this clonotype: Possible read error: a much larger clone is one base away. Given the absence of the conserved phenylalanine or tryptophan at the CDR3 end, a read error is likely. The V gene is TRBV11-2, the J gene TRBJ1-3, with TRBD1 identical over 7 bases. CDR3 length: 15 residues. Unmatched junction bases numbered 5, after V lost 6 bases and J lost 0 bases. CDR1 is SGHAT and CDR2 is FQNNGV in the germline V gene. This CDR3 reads CASSRDRASGNTIYL. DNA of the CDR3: TGTGCCAGCAGTCGGGACAGAGCCTCTGGAAACACCATATATCTT.

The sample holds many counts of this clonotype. The CDR3, as DNA: TGTGCCAGCAGTTTAAGTCCGGCAGGGGTAACTAAACAGCCCCAGCATTTT. Translation gives CASSLSPAGVTKQPQHF. The chain couples TRBV27 to TRBJ1-5; D is possibly TRBD1 (6 bases). V was clipped by 2 bases and J by 7 bases, with 21 bases between them. Per the germline V gene, CDR1 is MNHEY and CDR2 is SMNVEV (reference sequence). The CDR3 runs to 17 residues.

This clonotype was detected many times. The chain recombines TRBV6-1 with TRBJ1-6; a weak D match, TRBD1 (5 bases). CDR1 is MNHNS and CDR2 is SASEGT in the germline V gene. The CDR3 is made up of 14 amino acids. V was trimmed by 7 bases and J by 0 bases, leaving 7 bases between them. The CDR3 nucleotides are TGTGCCAGCACACAGGACTCCTATAATTCACCCCTCCACTTT. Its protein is CASTQDSYNSPLHF.

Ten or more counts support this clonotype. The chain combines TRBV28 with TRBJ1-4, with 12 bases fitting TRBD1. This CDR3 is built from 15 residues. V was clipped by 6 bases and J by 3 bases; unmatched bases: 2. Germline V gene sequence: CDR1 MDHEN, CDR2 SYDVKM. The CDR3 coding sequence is TGTGCCAGCAGAGGGACAGGGGGCGCTAATGAAAAACTGTTTTTT. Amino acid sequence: CASRGTGGANEKLFF.

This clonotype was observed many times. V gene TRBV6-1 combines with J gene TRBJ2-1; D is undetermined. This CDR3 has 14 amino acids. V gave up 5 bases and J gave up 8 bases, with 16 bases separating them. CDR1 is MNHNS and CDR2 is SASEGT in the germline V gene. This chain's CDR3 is CASSYADPRDEQFF. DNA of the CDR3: TGTGCCAGCAGTTACGCGGACCCTCGGGATGAGCAGTTCTTC.

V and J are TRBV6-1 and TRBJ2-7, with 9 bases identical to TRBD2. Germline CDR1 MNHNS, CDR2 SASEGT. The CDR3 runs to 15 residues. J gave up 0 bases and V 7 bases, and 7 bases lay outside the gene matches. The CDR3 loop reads CASKIGLAYSYEQYF. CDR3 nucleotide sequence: TGTGCCAGCAAGATCGGACTAGCGTACTCCTACGAGCAGTACTTC.

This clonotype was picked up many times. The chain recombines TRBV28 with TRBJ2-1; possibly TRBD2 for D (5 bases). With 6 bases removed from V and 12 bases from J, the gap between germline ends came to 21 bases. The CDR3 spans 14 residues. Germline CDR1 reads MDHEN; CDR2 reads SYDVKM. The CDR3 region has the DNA TGTGCCAGCAGGGGCGGTAGCGAGGCAGCCGGGCAGTTCTTC. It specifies CASRGGSEAAGQFF.